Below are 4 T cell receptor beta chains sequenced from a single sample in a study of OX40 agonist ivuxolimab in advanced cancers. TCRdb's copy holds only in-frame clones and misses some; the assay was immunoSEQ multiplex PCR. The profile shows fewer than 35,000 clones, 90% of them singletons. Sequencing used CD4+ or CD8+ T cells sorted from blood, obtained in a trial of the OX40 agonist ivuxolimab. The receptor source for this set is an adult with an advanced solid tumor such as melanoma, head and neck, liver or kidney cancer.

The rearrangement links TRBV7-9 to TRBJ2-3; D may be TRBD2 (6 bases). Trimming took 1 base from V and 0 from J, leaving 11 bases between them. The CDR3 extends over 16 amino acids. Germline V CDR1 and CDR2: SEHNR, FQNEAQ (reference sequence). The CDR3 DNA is TGTGCCAGCAGCTTAGGGAGGCGGGATAGCACAGATACGCAGTATTTT. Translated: CASSLGRRDSTDTQYF. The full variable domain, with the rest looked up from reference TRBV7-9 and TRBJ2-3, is DTGVSQNPRHKITKRGQNVTFRCDPISEHNRLYWYRQTLGQGPEFLTYFQNEAQLEKSRLLSDRFSAERPKGSFSTLEIQRTEQGDSAMYLCASSLGRRDSTDTQYFGPGTRLTVL.

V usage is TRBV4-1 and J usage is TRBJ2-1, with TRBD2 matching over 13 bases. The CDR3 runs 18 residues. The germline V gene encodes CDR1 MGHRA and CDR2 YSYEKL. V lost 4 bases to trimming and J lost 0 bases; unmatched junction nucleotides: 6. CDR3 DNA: TGCGCCAGCAGCCCCGGGACTAGCGGGAAAAGCTCCTACAATGAGCAGTTCTTC. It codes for CASSPGTSGKSSYNEQFF.

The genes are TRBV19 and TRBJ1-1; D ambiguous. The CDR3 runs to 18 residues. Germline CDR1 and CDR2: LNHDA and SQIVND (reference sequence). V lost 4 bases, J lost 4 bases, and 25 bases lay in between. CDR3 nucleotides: TGTGCCAGTAGTACCCCAGGCCTGATTTTAGCAAGGGCCACTGAAGCTTTCTTT. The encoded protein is CASSTPGLILARATEAFF.

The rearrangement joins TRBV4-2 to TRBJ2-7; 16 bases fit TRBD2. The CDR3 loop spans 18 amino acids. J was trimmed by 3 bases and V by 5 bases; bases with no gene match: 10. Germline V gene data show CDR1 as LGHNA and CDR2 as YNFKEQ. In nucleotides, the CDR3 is TGTGCCAGCAGCGCCCTCGGCGGGACTAGCGGGAGGGACTACGAGCAGTACTTC. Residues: CASSALGGTSGRDYEQYF.